This T cell receptor (beta chain) derives from a study of spatial heterogeneity in lung cancer. Study context: From matched bulk RNA-seq came a T cell module score, which showed a strong correlation with TCR transcript counts in tumor regions.

Described time point: sample taken at primary tumor resection. Patients with untreated early-stage non-small cell lung cancer, numbering 72, were the donors. Trimming took off 2 bases at V and 0 bases at J, with 13 bases between the two ends. Germline V CDR1 and CDR2: MNHEY, SVGEGT. This CDR3 region has 16 residues. Study-level results: Tumoral mutation counts were tracked by counts of expanded intratumoral alpha and beta TCRs.

Notes on this clonotype: Its antigen is still unknown.

TCRdb re-called the 5' RACE reads through MiXCR, storing one row per CDR3 protein. Among thousands of distinct CDR3 sequences listed, 36% were seen once. This clonotype was obtained from a male donor with early-stage non-small cell lung cancer. The chain employs TRBV6-2 or TRBV6-3 and TRBJ1-1; maybe TRBD1 (6 bases). Sequenced here: lung tumor tissue, sampled at surgery. CDR3 DNA: TGTGCCAGCAGTTACCAACAGGGACCCATGAACACTGAAGCTTTCTTT. Its protein product is CASSYQQGPMNTEAFF.